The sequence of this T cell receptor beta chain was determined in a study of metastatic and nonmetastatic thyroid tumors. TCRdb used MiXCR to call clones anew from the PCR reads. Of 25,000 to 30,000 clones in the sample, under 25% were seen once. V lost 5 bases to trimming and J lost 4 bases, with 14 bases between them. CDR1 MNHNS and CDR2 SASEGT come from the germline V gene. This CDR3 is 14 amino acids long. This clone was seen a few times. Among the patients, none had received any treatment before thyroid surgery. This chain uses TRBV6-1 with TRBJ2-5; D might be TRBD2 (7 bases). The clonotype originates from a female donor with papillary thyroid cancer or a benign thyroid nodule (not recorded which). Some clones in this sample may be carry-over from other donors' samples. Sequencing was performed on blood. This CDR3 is CASSNGGTLETQYF. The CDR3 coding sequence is TGTGCCAGCAGTAACGGGGGGACACTAGAGACCCAGTACTTC.